Shown below are 15 T cell receptor beta chains from a single sample sequenced in a study of cytomegalovirus exposure and HLA in healthy donors. This PCR relied on a set of 60 Vbeta primers and 13 Jbeta primers. TCRdb's table, derived via immunoSEQ multiplex PCR, lists solely in-frame clones and lacks some. The repertoire holds around 90,000 clones, with over 60% as singletons. Sequenced material: PBMCs. Receptors originate from a male donor in good health and CMV-seropositive.

This clone was picked up a small number of times. V gene TRBV29-1 combines with J gene TRBJ1-4, with D maybe TRBD1 (5 bases). Germline V lookup: CDR1 SQVTM, CDR2 ANQGSEA. Trimming took 1 base from V and 11 from J, leaving 8 bases between them. The CDR3 has 11 amino acids. The chain's CDR3 is CSVEGKGKLFF. CDR3 coding DNA: TGCAGCGTTGAAGGGAAGGGGAAACTGTTTTTT.

The chain links TRBV6-6 to TRBJ1-5; the match to TRBD1 covers 8 bases. V lost 0 bases, J lost 5 bases, and 0 bases stayed unmatched. Per germline, CDR1 MNHNY and CDR2 SVGAGI (reference sequence). CDR3 length: 14 residues. This CDR3 reads CASSYSTGDQPQHF. For the CDR3, the DNA is TGTGCCAGCAGTTACTCGACAGGGGATCAGCCCCAGCATTTT.

This clone was counted a single time. The rearrangement joins TRBV2 to TRBJ2-5; 7 bases are a match to TRBD2. The length of the CDR3 is 14 residues. Germline trimming cut 6 bases from V and 4 bases from J; bases unmatched to any gene: 8. Germline CDR1 reads SNHLY; CDR2 reads FYNNEI. CDR3 sequence: CASSPGLRGETQYF. For the CDR3, the DNA is TGTGCCAGCAGCCCGGGACTAAGAGGAGAGACCCAGTACTTC.

In this sample, this clone turned up a few times. The chain couples TRBV27 to TRBJ1-1; TRBD1 matches at 7 bases. Trimming at V came to 6 bases and at J to 1 base, leaving 5 bases not matched to a gene. Germline CDR1 and CDR2: MNHEY and SMNVEV (reference sequence). This CDR3 spans 14 amino acids. CDR3 sequence: CASRGDSPNTEAFF. The CDR3 DNA follows: TGTGCCAGCAGGGGGGACAGCCCGAACACTGAAGCTTTCTTT.

This clone was seen once. The chain uses TRBV4-3 and TRBJ1-1, with 7 bases identical to TRBD1. The CDR3 sequence is 12 residues long. Germline lookup yields CDR1 LGHNA and CDR2 YSLEER. V was clipped by 4 bases and J by 7 bases; unmatched bases: 3. The chain's CDR3 is CASSRGQNEAFF. DNA for the CDR3: TGCGCCAGCAGCCGGGGACAGAATGAAGCTTTCTTT.

The chain has TRBV18 and TRBJ1-2; 7 nucleotides match TRBD1. CDR3 length: 12 amino acids. V shed 6 bases and J 13 bases; nucleotides not matched to a gene: 11. Per the germline V gene, CDR1 is KGHSH and CDR2 is LQKENI. The CDR3 reads CASSPGQWDITF. The DNA for the CDR3 is TGTGCCAGCTCTCCGGGACAGTGGGATATCACCTTC.

V is TRBV30 and J is TRBJ1-2; 9 bases are a match to TRBD1. CDR1 and CDR2 (germline): GTSNPN, SVGIG (reference sequence). Germline trimming cut 5 bases from V and 4 bases from J; bases unmatched to any gene: 5. The CDR3 is 13 residues long. The CDR3 is CAWGYRGPYGYTF. The CDR3 nucleotides read TGTGCCTGGGGGTACAGGGGGCCCTATGGCTACACCTTC.

The chain recombines TRBV5-6 with TRBJ1-1, with D tentatively TRBD1 (5 bases). From germline, CDR1 is SGHDT and CDR2 YYEEEE. The CDR3 consists of 14 residues. Trimming pared 2 bases from V and 3 bases from J, leaving 11 bases between. CDR3 nucleotide sequence: TGTGCCAGCAGCTTTGGGGCACGGGACACTGAAGCTTTCTTT. It encodes CASSFGARDTEAFF.

V gene TRBV6-5 combines with J gene TRBJ1-4; 12 positions match TRBD1. The V and J ends lost 3 bases and 7 bases, in that order; junction bases with no gene match: 6. The germline CDR1 and CDR2 sequences are MNHEY and SVGAGI. The CDR3 runs to 16 residues. CDR3 nucleotides: TGTGCCAGCAGTTATGGGACAGGGGGCAGGGGTGAAAAACTGTTTTTT. It yields the protein CASSYGTGGRGEKLFF.

This clone has more than one count but fewer than ten. The chain employs TRBV7-6 and TRBJ2-3, with 7 positions matching TRBD2. After removal of 6 bases from V and 6 bases from J, the junction contained 12 bases not matched to a gene. This CDR3 is 15 amino acids long. CDR1 is SGHVS, CDR2 FNYEAQ, per germline. CDR3 nucleotides: TGTGCCAGCAGAGAGGCTAGCGGAGGATGGGATACGCAGTATTTT. Amino acid sequence: CASREASGGWDTQYF.

This clone occurred once. This chain connects TRBV27 to TRBJ1-1; D is uncertain. This CDR3 comprises 13 residues. V was cut by 2 bases and J by 2 bases, with 6 bases left in between. Looked up from germline, CDR1 is MNHEY and CDR2 is SMNVEV (reference sequence). The CDR3 DNA is TGTGCCAGCAGTTTAGCGTCCAACACTGAAGCTTTCTTT. Translating gives CASSLASNTEAFF.

CDR3 protein: CASSVRSSTDTQYF. Written as DNA, the CDR3 is TGTGCCAGCAGTGTACGGTCTAGCACAGATACGCAGTATTTT. The rearrangement uses TRBV6-4 and TRBJ2-3; no definite D call. Germline V lookup: CDR1 MRHNA, CDR2 SNTAGT. This CDR3 contains 14 residues. The germline V and J ends were trimmed by 4 bases and 0 bases, with 8 bases remaining between them.

The chain combines TRBV4-2 with TRBJ1-1, with a possible D match to TRBD1 (6 bases). Per the germline V gene, CDR1 is LGHNA and CDR2 is YNFKEQ. V was clipped by 4 bases and J by 0 bases, with 9 bases between them. The CDR3 length is 14 residues. In DNA, the CDR3 is TGTGCCAGCAGCCCTGGACAGATGAACACTGAAGCTTTCTTT. Translation: CASSPGQMNTEAFF.

V gene TRBV18 combines with J gene TRBJ1-1; a possible D gene is TRBD1 (6 bases). CDR1 is KGHSH, CDR2 LQKENI, per germline. Trimming took off 2 bases at V and 4 bases at J, with 8 bases between the two ends. The CDR3 runs 13 residues. CDR3 sequence: CASSPGTRTEAFF. CDR3 coding DNA: TGTGCCAGCTCACCAGGGACACGCACTGAAGCTTTCTTT.

CDR3 in DNA: TGTGCCAGCAGCTTGGGGGGACTCAGCACAGATACGCAGTATTTT. This encodes CASSLGGLSTDTQYF. V gene TRBV7-3 combines with J gene TRBJ2-3; TRBD2 is a possible D gene (6 bases). CDR1 and CDR2 from the germline V gene are SGHTA and FQGTGA. V was cut by 3 bases and J by 0 bases, with 10 bases left in between. The CDR3 runs to 15 residues.